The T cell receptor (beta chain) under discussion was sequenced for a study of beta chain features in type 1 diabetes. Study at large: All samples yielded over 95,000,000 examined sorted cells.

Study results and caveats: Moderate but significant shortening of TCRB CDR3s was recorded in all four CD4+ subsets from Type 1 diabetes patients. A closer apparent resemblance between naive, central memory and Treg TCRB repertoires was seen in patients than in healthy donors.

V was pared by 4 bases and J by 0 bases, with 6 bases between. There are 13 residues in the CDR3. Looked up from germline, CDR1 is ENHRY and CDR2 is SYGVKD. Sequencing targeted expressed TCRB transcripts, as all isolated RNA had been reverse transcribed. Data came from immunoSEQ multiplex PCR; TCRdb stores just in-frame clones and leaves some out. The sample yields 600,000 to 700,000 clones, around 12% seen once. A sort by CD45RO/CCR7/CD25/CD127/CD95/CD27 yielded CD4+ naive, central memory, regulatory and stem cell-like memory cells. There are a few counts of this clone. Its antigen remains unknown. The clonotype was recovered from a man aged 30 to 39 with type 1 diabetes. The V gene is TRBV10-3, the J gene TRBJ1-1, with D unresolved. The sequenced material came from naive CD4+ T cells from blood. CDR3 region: CAISGGVNTEAFF. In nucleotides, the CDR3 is TGTGCCATCAGTGGTGGAGTGAACACTGAAGCTTTCTTT.